This T cell receptor beta chain was sequenced for a study of blood T cell repertoires in COVID-19. Background on the study: T cells, B-cell-depleted T cells, or PBMCs provided the cDNA or gDNA that served as material.

Under the authors' procedure: Amplification from reference gene primers served as the basis for estimated nucleated cell counts. Sequencing was performed with immunoSEQ multiplex PCR; in TCRdb, only in-frame clones are kept and a portion is missing. Clonal size and the V and J genes are those of that table, whereas D and trimming came from the DNA. The sample yields approximately 150,000 clones, roughly 83% seen once. This clone was seen a single time. Trimming at V came to 6 bases and at J to 3 bases, leaving 1 base not matched to a gene. The CDR3 is 13 residues long. Looked up from germline, CDR1 is SGHNT and CDR2 is YYREEE (reference sequence).

The receptor comes from a woman older than 75 with acute or convalescent COVID-19. This rearrangement joins TRBV5-4 to TRBJ1-1, with 11 bases matching TRBD1. Sequences were obtained from peripheral blood. The CDR3 reads CASMGQGDTEAFF. The CDR3 DNA reads TGTGCCAGCATGGGACAGGGGGACACTGAAGCTTTCTTT.